The 21 T cell receptor beta chains below all came from one sample that was sequenced in a study of blood T cell repertoires in COVID-19. Here immunoSEQ multiplex PCR was the method, and the copy in TCRdb shows in-frame clones only, minus some. The data contain roughly 220,000 clones, around 84% of them singletons. Sequenced material: peripheral blood. These receptor sequences come from a man between 25 and 39 years old with active or convalescent COVID-19.

The chain carries TRBV19 and TRBJ1-5; TRBD1 might be the D (5 bases). Looked up from germline, CDR1 is LNHDA and CDR2 is SQIVND (reference sequence). The V end lost 1 base, the J end lost 4 bases, and 14 bases lay between the germline ends. CDR3 length: 16 residues. The CDR3 DNA follows: TGTGCCAGTAGTATAGGGGGGAGGTTCGGGAATCAGCCCCAGCATTTT. It is translated as CASSIGGRFGNQPQHF.

This chain joins TRBV5-6 and TRBJ2-7, with D perhaps matching TRBD2 (5 bases). This CDR3 contains 14 residues. In germline, CDR1 is SGHDT, CDR2 YYEEEE. The V end lost 1 base, the J end lost 1 base, and 9 bases lay between the germline ends. The CDR3 spells CASSLLDSSYEQYF. The DNA for the CDR3 is TGTGCCAGCAGCTTGCTGGACTCGTCCTACGAGCAGTACTTC.

CDR3 bases: TGTGCCAGCAGCCAGGGACTATCCTCCTACGAGCAGTACTTC. Protein: CASSQGLSSYEQYF. The chain employs TRBV7-2 and TRBJ2-7; 7 bases agree with TRBD2. After removal of 5 bases from V and 0 bases from J, the junction contained 4 bases not matched to a gene. The CDR3 runs 14 residues. Germline V CDR1 and CDR2: SGHTA, FQGNSA.

CDR3: CASSRGFNYGYTF. The DNA for the CDR3 is TGCGCCAGCAGTAGGGGTTTTAACTATGGCTACACCTTC. The V gene is TRBV10-2, the J gene TRBJ1-2; D possibly corresponds to TRBD1 (5 bases). This CDR3 is 13 amino acids long. V lost 5 bases, J lost 1 base, and 8 bases lay in between. Germline V gene data show CDR1 as WSHSY and CDR2 as SAAADI.

V is TRBV6-6 and J is TRBJ1-5, with D perhaps TRBD1 (5 bases). CDR3 length: 15 amino acids. The germline gives CDR1 MNHNY, CDR2 SVGAGI (reference sequence). V was trimmed by 5 bases and J by 3 bases, leaving 14 bases between them. The CDR3 nucleotides read TGTGCCAGCAGTACCGGGGGAGGGAACAATCAGCCCCAGCATTTT. This translates into CASSTGGGNNQPQHF.

The gene calls are TRBV7-3 and TRBJ2-3, with D perhaps TRBD2 (6 bases). There are 13 residues in the CDR3. Trimming stripped 1 base from V and 5 bases from J, with 7 bases between. Germline V gives CDR1 SGHTA, CDR2 FQGTGA. The chain's CDR3 is CASSLRRGDTQYF. The CDR3, as DNA: TGTGCCAGCAGCTTAAGGCGGGGAGATACGCAGTATTTT. Full variable domain (remainder filled in from reference TRBV7-3 and TRBJ2-3): GAGVSQTPSNKVTEKGKYVELRCDPISGHTALYWYRQSLGQGPEFLIYFQGTGAADDSGLPNDRFFAVRPEGSVSTLKIQRTERGDSAVYLCASSLRRGDTQYFGPGTRLTVL.

The gene calls are TRBV7-2 and TRBJ1-5, with a possible D match to TRBD1 (6 bases). Germline V lookup: CDR1 SGHTA, CDR2 FQGNSA. V lost 5 bases to trimming and J lost 4 bases, with 9 bases between them. This CDR3 comprises 13 residues. The CDR3 DNA follows: TGTGCCAGCAGCGTACAGGGTAATCAGCCCCAGCATTTT. Its protein product is CASSVQGNQPQHF.

This clone was picked up a small number of times. The genes are TRBV19 and TRBJ1-5, with D possibly being TRBD1 (6 bases). The ends were cut back, 10 bases at V and 0 bases at J, with 22 bases in the middle. This CDR3 has 17 residues. Germline-derived CDR1 and CDR2 are LNHDA and SQIVND (reference sequence). CDR3 bases: TGTGCCACGAACCCCTGGGGGCAGGTGCTTAGCAATCAGCCCCAGCATTTT. This encodes CATNPWGQVLSNQPQHF.

The chain recombines TRBV19 with TRBJ2-7, with D possibly matching TRBD1 (5 bases). V was trimmed by 1 base and J by 1 base, leaving 8 bases between them. CDR1 is LNHDA, CDR2 SQIVND, per germline (reference sequence). The CDR3 consists of 14 residues. The CDR3, as DNA: TGTGCCAGTAGTATAGGGGGCGGTTCCTACGAGCAGTACTTC. Encoded protein: CASSIGGGSYEQYF.

The chain uses TRBV9 and TRBJ2-7; 9 bases fit TRBD1. The trim removed 2 bases at V and 2 bases at J, leaving 2 bases unmatched. This CDR3 has 14 amino acids. CDR1 is SGDLS, CDR2 YYNGEE, per germline. The chain's CDR3 is CASSVGQGPYEQYF. As DNA, the CDR3 is TGTGCCAGCAGCGTGGGACAGGGCCCCTACGAGCAGTACTTC.

This clone was picked up a small number of times. The rearrangement joins TRBV5-6 to TRBJ2-7; D may be TRBD2 (6 bases). Trimming took off 0 bases at V and 5 bases at J, with 9 bases between the two ends. The CDR3 sequence is 13 residues long. CDR1 SGHDT and CDR2 YYEEEE come from the germline V gene. CDR3: CASSLAGEDEQYF. DNA of the CDR3: TGTGCCAGCAGCTTGGCTGGGGAGGACGAGCAGTACTTC.

CDR3 DNA: TGTGCCAGCAGCCCCAAGGCGGGGGATCAGCCCCAGCATTTT. It codes for CASSPKAGDQPQHF. This rearrangement joins TRBV7-8 to TRBJ1-5; maybe TRBD1 (5 bases). The CDR3 runs to 14 residues. CDR1 is SGHVS and CDR2 is FQNEAQ in the germline V gene. V lost 5 bases, J lost 5 bases, and 13 bases lay in between.

V is TRBV27 and J is TRBJ1-2; tentative D call: TRBD1 (5 bases). The CDR3 has 17 amino acids. Germline V CDR1 and CDR2: MNHEY, SMNVEV (reference sequence). The V and J ends lost 0 bases and 6 bases respectively, with 20 bases between them. CDR3: CASSLSQASYLMDGYTF. CDR3 DNA sequence: TGTGCCAGCAGTTTATCACAGGCATCATATCTTATGGATGGCTACACCTTC.

This clone has just a few counts. The chain carries TRBV20-1 and TRBJ1-1; D not resolved. Germline CDR1 and CDR2: DFQATT and SNEGSKA (reference sequence). V lost 0 bases to trimming and J lost 12 bases, with 8 bases between them. The CDR3 is 10 residues long. The CDR3 DNA sequence: TGCAGTGCTAGAGATTGGGCGACTTTCTTT. This sequence encodes CSARDWATFF.

The chain combines TRBV10-3 with TRBJ2-7; TRBD2 matches 7 bases. Trimming at V came to 0 bases and at J to 2 bases, leaving 4 bases not matched to a gene. This CDR3 is built from 15 residues. The germline V gene encodes CDR1 ENHRY and CDR2 SYGVKD. The CDR3 sequence is CAISESTSVTYEQYF. The CDR3 DNA is TGTGCCATCAGTGAGTCTACTAGCGTGACCTACGAGCAGTACTTC.

This clone appeared a single time. The chain couples TRBV10-2 to TRBJ1-6; D might be TRBD1 (5 bases). Germline CDR1 WSHSY, CDR2 SAAADI. Trimming took 8 bases from V and 6 from J, leaving 11 bases between them. The CDR3 contains 13 residues. Written as DNA, the CDR3 is TGCGCCAGCGCCCCGGGGGGTAATTCACCCCTCCACTTT. Translation: CASAPGGNSPLHF.

This chain connects TRBV18 to TRBJ1-5, with 8 bases that match TRBD1. Per germline, CDR1 KGHSH and CDR2 LQKENI. The CDR3 sequence is 16 residues long. Trimming took 6 bases from V and 0 from J; bases not matched to a gene: 7. The DNA of the CDR3 is TGTGCCAGCTCCCTTTCCGGGACAGGTAGCAATCAGCCCCAGCATTTT. It yields the protein CASSLSGTGSNQPQHF.

The chain is built from TRBV4-2 and TRBJ2-7, with 9 bases lining up with TRBD2. V trimming: 1 base; J trimming: 0 bases; junction bases outside the gene matches: 1. Germline CDR1 LGHNA, CDR2 YNFKEQ. The CDR3 consists of 15 residues. The CDR3 DNA reads as TGTGCCAGCAGCCAAGGTAGCGGGAGCTCCTACGAGCAGTACTTC. It specifies CASSQGSGSSYEQYF.

The table lists this clone with a few counts. The genes are TRBV11-3 and TRBJ2-2; 7 bases line up with TRBD2. This CDR3 has 13 residues. Looked up from germline, CDR1 is SGHNT and CDR2 is YENEEA. With 3 bases clipped from V and 5 bases from J, the junction kept 0 bases outside the gene matches. Here the CDR3 reads CASSFSGTGELFF. The CDR3 DNA is TGTGCCAGCAGCTTTAGCGGGACCGGGGAGCTGTTTTTT.

The V and J genes are TRBV27 and TRBJ1-2; TRBD1 matches 8 bases. Trimming took 3 bases from V and 6 from J; bases not matched to a gene: 6. The V gene's germline CDR1 is MNHEY and CDR2 SMNVEV (reference sequence). The CDR3 contains 14 residues. For the CDR3, the DNA is TGTGCCAGCAGTTTCCGGACAGGGTCGCATGGCTACACCTTC. Amino acids: CASSFRTGSHGYTF.

This sequence joins TRBV27 and TRBJ2-1, with 13 bases that match TRBD2. CDR1 is MNHEY, CDR2 SMNVEV, per germline (reference sequence). V gave up 4 bases and J gave up 2 bases; unmatched junction bases: 17. This CDR3 is 21 amino acids long. Here the CDR3 reads CASSSQWTSGREVGAYNEQFF. DNA for the CDR3: TGTGCCAGCAGTTCCCAATGGACTAGCGGGAGAGAGGTGGGGGCCTACAATGAGCAGTTCTTC.